A single sample gave rise to the 29 T cell receptor beta chains below, sequenced in a study of T cells expressing NK-cell markers. TCRdb reanalyzed the 5' RACE reads and collapses them to one entry per CDR3 protein, without DNA. The sample table includes 300,000 to 500,000 distinct CDR3 sequences. Sequencing was done on a sample of blood T cells: a sorted CD56 or NKG2C T cell subset, CD4+ or CD8+ T cells, or bulk PBMC T cells (not recorded which). The receptors here all came from a woman aged 45 to 65 in good health.

J is TRBJ2-1 and V is TRBV7-7; the D call of TRBD2 rests on TCRdb alone, since no DNA is present to check it. The V gene's germline CDR1 is SSHAT and CDR2 FNYEAQ (reference sequence). The CDR3 has 13 amino acids. The CDR3 loop is CASSVGTSDEQFF.

The rearrangement links TRBV28 to TRBJ1-6; with no DNA, the TCRdb D assignment of TRBD1 cannot be verified. The CDR3 spans 14 residues. CDR1 and CDR2 from the germline V gene are MDHEN and SYDVKM. This CDR3 is CASKEGTGYSPLHF.

The V gene is TRBV11-2, the J gene TRBJ2-5; absent DNA, TCRdb's TRBD1 call cannot be checked. Germline V gives CDR1 SGHAT, CDR2 FQNNGV. The length of the CDR3 is 12 residues. The CDR3 loop is CASSLGERAQYF.

The chain links TRBV5-5 to TRBJ1-1; there is no DNA to check the TCRdb D call of TRBD1. CDR3 size: 16 residues. Germline values: CDR1 SGHKS, CDR2 YYEKEE (reference sequence). The CDR3 loop reads CASSRAGTGEVTEAFF.

V usage is TRBV20-1 and J usage is TRBJ2-2; the D call of TRBD2 rests on TCRdb alone, since no DNA is present to check it. The CDR3 has 15 residues. Germline CDR1 DFQATT, CDR2 SNEGSKA (reference sequence). This chain's CDR3 is CSARDAGTNTGELFF.

The genes are TRBV18 and TRBJ2-1; TCRdb lists TRBD2, though no DNA is available to test this call. Germline CDR1 and CDR2: KGHSH and LQKENI. This CDR3 is 19 amino acids long. CDR3 protein: CASSPPTSGRAGSYNEQFF.

The rearrangement joins TRBV7-8 to TRBJ2-3; TCRdb designates TRBD2, a call that cannot be tested without DNA. Germline assignment: CDR1 SGHVS and CDR2 FQNEAQ. The CDR3 is 14 residues long. CDR3 sequence: CASSNQREVDTQYF.

V and J are TRBV2 and TRBJ2-2; the D call of TRBD2 rests on TCRdb alone, since no DNA is present to check it. The CDR3 has 16 residues. In germline, CDR1 is SNHLY, CDR2 FYNNEI. CDR3 sequence: CASRRTSGTNTGELFF.

The chain links TRBV20-1 to TRBJ1-5. CDR3 length equals 14 residues. Germline CDR1 is DFQATT and CDR2 is SNEGSKA (reference sequence). The CDR3: CSARTGFSNQPQHF.

The chain couples TRBV11-2 to TRBJ1-1; the TCRdb D gene call, TRBD1, has no DNA to confirm it. This CDR3 is built from 13 residues. CDR1 is SGHAT and CDR2 is FQNNGV in the germline V gene. The CDR3 region is CASVPRVITEAFF.

The gene calls are TRBV7-6 and TRBJ1-1; checking the TCRdb D call of TRBD1 is not possible without DNA. CDR1 and CDR2 (germline): SGHVS, FNYEAQ. The CDR3 spans 15 residues. CDR3 sequence reads: CASSLVGGQFYEAFF.

The rearrangement links TRBV12-3 or TRBV12-4 to TRBJ2-3; there is no DNA to check the TCRdb D call of TRBD2. The CDR3 has 16 amino acids. The CDR3 loop reads CASRGGTSGARDTQYF.

The rearrangement uses TRBV5-1 and TRBJ2-3. The CDR3 loop spans 13 amino acids. From germline, CDR1 is SGHRS and CDR2 YFSETQ. The CDR3: CASSFFSTDTQYF. Full variable domain (rest looked up from reference TRBV5-1 and TRBJ2-3): KAGVTQTPRYLIKTRGQQVTLSCSPISGHRSVSWYQQTPGQGLQFLFEYFSETQRNKGNFPGRFSGRQFSNSRSEMNVSTLELGDSALYLCASSFFSTDTQYFGPGTRLTVL.

The gene calls are TRBV6-5 and TRBJ2-1; lacking DNA, the TRBD2 call made by TCRdb goes unchecked. The V gene's germline CDR1 is MNHEY and CDR2 SVGAGI. This CDR3 comprises 16 residues. CDR3 amino acids: CASHGGGPSSYNEQFF.

This chain uses TRBV18 with TRBJ2-5; as DNA is missing, the TRBD1 call by TCRdb cannot be tested. CDR1 and CDR2 (germline): KGHSH, LQKENI. This CDR3 comprises 15 residues. The CDR3 sequence is CASSQPGTAQETQYF.

The J gene is TRBJ2-1, the V gene TRBV29-1; TCRdb's D gene call, TRBD1, goes unchecked for lack of DNA. Germline V lookup: CDR1 SQVTM, CDR2 ANQGSEA. CDR3 length equals 13 residues. The CDR3 is CSSGQLVGNEQFF.

The rearrangement joins TRBV20-1 to TRBJ2-2; TCRdb selects TRBD1, and the lack of DNA leaves this call unchecked. CDR1 and CDR2 (germline): DFQATT, SNEGSKA (reference sequence). The CDR3 spans 13 residues. This chain's CDR3 is CSARPPGAGELFF.

The gene calls are TRBV11-3 and TRBJ2-2; TCRdb's D call of TRBD1 is untestable without DNA. This CDR3 is 16 amino acids long. Germline V CDR1 and CDR2: SGHNT, YENEEA. CDR3 loop: CASSRRDRVRTGELFF.

The chain is built from TRBV11-2 and TRBJ2-3; TCRdb's D gene call, TRBD2, goes unchecked for lack of DNA. This CDR3 is 16 amino acids long. Germline V gene lookup returns CDR1 SGHAT and CDR2 FQNNGV. The chain's CDR3 is CASSPWEAGPSDTQYF.

The V call is TRBV18, the J call TRBJ1-4; lacking DNA, the TRBD1 call made by TCRdb goes unchecked. The CDR3 spans 16 residues. In germline, CDR1 is KGHSH, CDR2 LQKENI. The CDR3 is CASSPNPGQVERKLFF.

The gene calls are TRBV7-8 and TRBJ2-1; TCRdb gives TRBD1 as the D gene, but with no DNA this cannot be confirmed. The CDR3 loop spans 13 amino acids. The germline V gene encodes CDR1 SGHVS and CDR2 FQNEAQ. The CDR3 region is CASSLLGGGEQFF.

This chain uses TRBV11-2 with TRBJ2-3. CDR1 and CDR2 from the germline V gene are SGHAT and FQNNGV. This CDR3 is 14 amino acids long. This chain's CDR3 is CASGLTSNPDTQYF.

The V gene is TRBV2, the J gene TRBJ2-1; TCRdb returns TRBD1, unconfirmable since there is no DNA. In germline, CDR1 is SNHLY, CDR2 FYNNEI. The CDR3 has 13 amino acids. The CDR3: CASRDRENNEQFF.

The V and J genes are TRBV6-5 and TRBJ2-5; TCRdb's D call, TRBD1, is unchecked because there is no DNA. The length of the CDR3 is 16 residues. CDR1 and CDR2 (germline): MNHEY, SVGAGI. Here the CDR3 reads CASSWSQSQGGKTQYF.

The genes are TRBV11-2 and TRBJ2-3. Germline values: CDR1 SGHAT, CDR2 FQNNGV. CDR3 size: 15 residues. The CDR3 is CASSLRVGGTDTQYF.

The chain employs TRBV10-3 and TRBJ2-5. Germline lookup yields CDR1 ENHRY and CDR2 SYGVKD. The CDR3 is 14 amino acids. CDR3 sequence reads: CAISDQFSKETQYF.

The J gene is TRBJ2-1, the V gene TRBV20-1; the D call from TCRdb, TRBD2, cannot be confirmed without DNA. Germline lookup yields CDR1 DFQATT and CDR2 SNEGSKA (reference sequence). The CDR3 spans 15 residues. The CDR3 protein is CSASIPKGVSNEQFF.

This rearrangement joins TRBV6-2 or TRBV6-3 to TRBJ2-3; absent DNA, TCRdb's TRBD2 call cannot be checked. The CDR3 has 16 amino acids. CDR1 is MNHEY and CDR2 is SVGEGT in the germline V gene. The CDR3 spells CASSYQASGSTDTQYF.

V is TRBV10-3 and J is TRBJ2-1; TCRdb outputs TRBD2, but without DNA this stays unchecked. CDR3 length: 17 amino acids. CDR1 and CDR2 from the germline V gene are ENHRY and SYGVKD. The CDR3 sequence: CAISGMTRRSSYNEQFF.